The clone carrying this T cell receptor beta chain was counted many times. V gave up 0 bases and J gave up 4 bases; unmatched junction bases: 11. The CDR3 runs to 17 residues. Germline V gives CDR1 DFQATT, CDR2 SNEGSKA (reference sequence). This sample was taken from a study of response to subunit inactivated influenza vaccine. TCRdb itself ran the RT-PCR reads through MiXCR, one entry per CDR3 protein. Among hundreds of thousands of distinct CDR3 sequences, 12% to 15% were seen once, and the ten largest hold 7.5% to 9%. The sequence came from a man aged 45 to 65 who received an inactivated influenza vaccine. Source: PBMCs from blood, taken 14 to 15 days before vaccination. This chain links TRBV20-1 with TRBJ2-3; TRBD2 aligns across 9 bases. The CDR3 loop is CSARDQSSGRGADTQYF. For the CDR3, the DNA is TGCAGTGCTAGAGATCAGAGTAGCGGGAGAGGGGCAGATACGCAGTATTTT.